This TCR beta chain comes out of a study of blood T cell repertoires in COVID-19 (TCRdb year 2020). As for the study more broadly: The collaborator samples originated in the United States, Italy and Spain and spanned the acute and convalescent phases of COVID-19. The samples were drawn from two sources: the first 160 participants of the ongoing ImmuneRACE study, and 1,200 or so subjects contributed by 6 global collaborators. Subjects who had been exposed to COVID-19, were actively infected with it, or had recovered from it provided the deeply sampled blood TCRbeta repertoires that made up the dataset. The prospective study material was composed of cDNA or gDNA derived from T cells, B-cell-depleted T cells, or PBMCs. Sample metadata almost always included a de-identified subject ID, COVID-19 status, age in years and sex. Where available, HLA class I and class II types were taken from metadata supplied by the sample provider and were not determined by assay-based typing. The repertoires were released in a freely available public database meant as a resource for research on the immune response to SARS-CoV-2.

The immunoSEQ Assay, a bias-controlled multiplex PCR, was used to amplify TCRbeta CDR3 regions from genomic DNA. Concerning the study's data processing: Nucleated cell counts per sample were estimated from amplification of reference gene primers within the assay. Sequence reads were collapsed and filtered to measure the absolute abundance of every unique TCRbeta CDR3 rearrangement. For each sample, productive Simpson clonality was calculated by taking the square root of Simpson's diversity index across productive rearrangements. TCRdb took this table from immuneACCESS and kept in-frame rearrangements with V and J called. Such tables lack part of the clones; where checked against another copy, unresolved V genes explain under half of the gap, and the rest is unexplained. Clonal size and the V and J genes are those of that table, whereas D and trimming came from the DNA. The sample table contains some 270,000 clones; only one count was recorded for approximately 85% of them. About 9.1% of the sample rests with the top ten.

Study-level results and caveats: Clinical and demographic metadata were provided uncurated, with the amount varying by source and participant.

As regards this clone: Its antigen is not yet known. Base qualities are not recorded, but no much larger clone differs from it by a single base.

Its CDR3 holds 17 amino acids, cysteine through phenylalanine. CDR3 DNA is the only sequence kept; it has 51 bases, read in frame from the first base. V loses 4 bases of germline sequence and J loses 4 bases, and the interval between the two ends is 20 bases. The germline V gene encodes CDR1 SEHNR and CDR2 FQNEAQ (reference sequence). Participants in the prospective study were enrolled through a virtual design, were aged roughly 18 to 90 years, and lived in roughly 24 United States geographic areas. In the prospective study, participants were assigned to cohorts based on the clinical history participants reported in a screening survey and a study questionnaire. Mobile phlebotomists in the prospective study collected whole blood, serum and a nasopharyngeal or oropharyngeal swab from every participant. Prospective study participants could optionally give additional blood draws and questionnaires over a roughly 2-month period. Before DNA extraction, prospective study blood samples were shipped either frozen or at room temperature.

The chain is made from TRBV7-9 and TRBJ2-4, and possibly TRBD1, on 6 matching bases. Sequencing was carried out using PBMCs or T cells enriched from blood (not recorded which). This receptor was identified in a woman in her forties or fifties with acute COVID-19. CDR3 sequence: CASSSTPRGRGKNIQYF. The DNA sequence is TGTGCCAGCAGCTCTACTCCCCGGGGCAGGGGAAAAAACATTCAGTACTTC.